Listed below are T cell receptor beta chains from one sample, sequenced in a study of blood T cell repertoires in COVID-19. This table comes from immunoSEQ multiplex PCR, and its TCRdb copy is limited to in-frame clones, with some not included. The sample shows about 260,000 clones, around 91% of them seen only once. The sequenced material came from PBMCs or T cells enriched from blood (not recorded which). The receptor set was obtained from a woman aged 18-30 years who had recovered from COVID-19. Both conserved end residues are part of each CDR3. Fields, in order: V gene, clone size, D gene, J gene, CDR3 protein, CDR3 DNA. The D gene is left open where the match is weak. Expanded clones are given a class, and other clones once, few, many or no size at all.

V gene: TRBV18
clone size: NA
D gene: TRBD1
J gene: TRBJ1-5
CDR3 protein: CASSPKQGDQPQHF
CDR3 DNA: TGTGCCAGCTCACCGAAACAGGGGGATCAGCCCCAGCATTTT

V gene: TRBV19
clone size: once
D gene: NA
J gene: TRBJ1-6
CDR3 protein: CASNDGLLGNSPLHF
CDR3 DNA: TGTGCCAGTAACGACGGACTGCTAGGTAATTCACCCCTCCACTTT

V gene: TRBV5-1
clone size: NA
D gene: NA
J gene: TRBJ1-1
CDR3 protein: CASSLDAWRAAFF
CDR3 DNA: TGCGCCAGCAGCTTGGACGCGTGGAGGGCCGCTTTCTTT

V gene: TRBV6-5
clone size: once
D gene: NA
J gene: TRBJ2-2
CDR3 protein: CATVRGPNTGELFF
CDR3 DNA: TGTGCCACTGTGCGGGGCCCGAACACCGGGGAGCTGTTTTTT

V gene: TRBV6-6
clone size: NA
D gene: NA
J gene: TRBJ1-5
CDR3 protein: CASRTDSHQPQHF
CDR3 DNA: TGTGCCAGCAGGACCGACAGTCATCAGCCCCAGCATTTT

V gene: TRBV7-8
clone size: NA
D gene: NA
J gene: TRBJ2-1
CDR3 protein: CASSLEWGGRYNEQFF
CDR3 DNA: TGTGCCAGCAGCTTAGAGTGGGGGGGCCGTTACAATGAGCAGTTCTTC

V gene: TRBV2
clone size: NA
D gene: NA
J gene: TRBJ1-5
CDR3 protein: CASRGGSNQPQHF
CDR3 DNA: TGTGCCAGCAGGGGGGGTAGCAATCAGCCCCAGCATTTT

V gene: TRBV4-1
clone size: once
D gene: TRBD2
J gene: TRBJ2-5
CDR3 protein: CASSQDSGSGGVTQYF
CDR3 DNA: TGCGCCAGCAGCCAAGATAGCGGTAGCGGGGGAGTGACCCAGTACTTC

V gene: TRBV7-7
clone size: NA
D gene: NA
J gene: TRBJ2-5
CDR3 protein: CASSSLGGGAGETQYF
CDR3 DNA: TGTGCTAGCAGTTCTCTCGGAGGGGGGGCAGGAGAGACCCAGTACTTC

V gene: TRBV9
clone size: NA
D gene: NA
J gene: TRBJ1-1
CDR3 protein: CASSGFGTGAFF
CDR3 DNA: TGTGCCAGCAGCGGGTTCGGGACTGGAGCTTTCTTT

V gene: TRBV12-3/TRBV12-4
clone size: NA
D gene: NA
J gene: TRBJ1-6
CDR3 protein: CASSLFQNSPLHF
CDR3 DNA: TGTGCCAGCAGTTTATTTCAGAATTCACCCCTCCACTTT

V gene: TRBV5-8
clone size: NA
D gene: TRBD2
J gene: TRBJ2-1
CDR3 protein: CASSLASSGGVNEQFF
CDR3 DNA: TGTGCCAGCAGCTTGGCCAGTAGCGGGGGGGTGAATGAGCAGTTCTTC

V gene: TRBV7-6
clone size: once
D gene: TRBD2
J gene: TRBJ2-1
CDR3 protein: CASSLIAGGLEQFF
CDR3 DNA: TGTGCCAGCAGCTTGATAGCGGGGGGGCTTGAGCAGTTCTTC

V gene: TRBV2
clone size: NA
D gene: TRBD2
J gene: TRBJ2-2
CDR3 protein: CATRGLADTGELFF
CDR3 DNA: TGTGCCACTAGGGGACTAGCGGACACCGGGGAGCTGTTTTTT

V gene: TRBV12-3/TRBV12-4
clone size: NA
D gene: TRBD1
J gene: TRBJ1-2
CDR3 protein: CASSDRGDYTF
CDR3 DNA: TGTGCCAGCAGTGACAGGGGTGACTACACCTTC

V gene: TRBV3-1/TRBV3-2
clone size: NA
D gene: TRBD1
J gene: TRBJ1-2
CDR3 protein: CASSQFWDRGPDYGYTF
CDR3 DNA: TGTGCCAGCAGCCAATTTTGGGACAGGGGGCCGGACTATGGCTACACCTTC

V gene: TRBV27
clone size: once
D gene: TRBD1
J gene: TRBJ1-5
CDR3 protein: CASSLGDGTDDSNQPQHF
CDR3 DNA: TGTGCCAGCAGTTTGGGGGACGGGACAGACGATAGCAATCAGCCCCAGCATTTT

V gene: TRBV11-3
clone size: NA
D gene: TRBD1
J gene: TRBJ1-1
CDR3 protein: CASSSRQGSAFF
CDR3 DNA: TGTGCCAGCAGCTCGAGACAGGGGTCGGCTTTCTTT

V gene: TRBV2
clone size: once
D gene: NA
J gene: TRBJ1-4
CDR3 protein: CASSEIGGSEKLFF
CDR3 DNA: TGTGCCAGCAGTGAAATTGGAGGTAGTGAAAAACTGTTTTTT

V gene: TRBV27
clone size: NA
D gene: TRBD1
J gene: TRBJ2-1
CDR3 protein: CASSIGTVYNEQFF
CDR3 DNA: TGTGCCAGCAGTATCGGGACAGTCTACAATGAGCAGTTCTTC

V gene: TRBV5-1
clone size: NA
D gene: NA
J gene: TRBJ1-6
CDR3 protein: CASSSLDKTGLLFSPLHF
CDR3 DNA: TGCGCCAGCAGCTCCCTAGACAAGACAGGACTTCTTTTTTCACCCCTCCACTTT

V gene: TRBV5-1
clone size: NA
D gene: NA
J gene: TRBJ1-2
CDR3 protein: CASTFQTGTYGYTF
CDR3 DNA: TGCGCCAGCACGTTCCAAACAGGGACCTATGGCTACACCTTC

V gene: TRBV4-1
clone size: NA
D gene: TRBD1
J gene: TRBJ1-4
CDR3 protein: CASSRTGAREKLFF
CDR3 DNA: TGCGCCAGCAGCCGGACAGGGGCCCGGGAAAAACTGTTTTTT

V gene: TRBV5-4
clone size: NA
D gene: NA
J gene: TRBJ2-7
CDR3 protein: CASSPGQSYSYEQYF
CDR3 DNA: TGTGCCAGCAGCCCAGGACAGAGCTACTCCTACGAGCAGTACTTC

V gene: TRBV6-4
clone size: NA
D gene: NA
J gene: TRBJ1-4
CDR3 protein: CASSEPGINEKLFF
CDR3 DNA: TGTGCCAGCAGTGAGCCGGGAATTAATGAAAAACTGTTTTTT

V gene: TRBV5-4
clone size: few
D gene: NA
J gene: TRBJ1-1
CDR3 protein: CASSLDGINAFF
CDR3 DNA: TGTGCCAGCAGCTTGGACGGGATTAACGCTTTCTTT

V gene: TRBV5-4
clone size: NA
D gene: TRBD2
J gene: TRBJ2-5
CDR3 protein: CASTTGTSGGLETQYF
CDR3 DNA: TGTGCCAGCACGACGGGGACTAGCGGGGGATTGGAGACCCAGTACTTC

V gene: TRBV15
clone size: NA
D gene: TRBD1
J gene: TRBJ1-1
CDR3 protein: CATSRAPRGANTEAFF
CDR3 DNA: TGTGCCACCAGCAGAGCTCCCAGGGGGGCTAACACTGAAGCTTTCTTT

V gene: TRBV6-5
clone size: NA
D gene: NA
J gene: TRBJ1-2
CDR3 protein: CASSQIPSGVYGYTF
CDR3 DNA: TGTGCCAGCAGCCAAATACCTTCCGGGGTTTATGGCTACACCTTC

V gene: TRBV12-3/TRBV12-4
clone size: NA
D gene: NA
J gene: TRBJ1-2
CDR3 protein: CASSLGRFYGYTF
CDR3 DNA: TGTGCCAGCAGTTTAGGCAGGTTCTATGGCTACACCTTC

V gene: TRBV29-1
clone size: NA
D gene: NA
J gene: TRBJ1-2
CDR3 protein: CSVELGPGGGYTF
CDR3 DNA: TGCAGCGTTGAATTGGGGCCCGGTGGTGGCTACACCTTC

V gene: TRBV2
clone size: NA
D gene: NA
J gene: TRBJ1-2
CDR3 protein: CASSPLRGGNYGYTF
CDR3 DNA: TGTGCCAGCAGCCCTCTCCGGGGGGGGAACTATGGCTACACCTTC

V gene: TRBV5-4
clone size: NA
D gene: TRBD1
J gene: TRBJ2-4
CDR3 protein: CASSFWTGFVAKNIQYF
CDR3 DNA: TGTGCCAGCAGCTTCTGGACAGGGTTTGTGGCCAAAAACATTCAGTACTTC

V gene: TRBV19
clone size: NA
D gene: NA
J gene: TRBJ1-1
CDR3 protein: CASSTGMNTEAFF
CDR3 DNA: TGTGCCAGTAGTACGGGTATGAACACTGAAGCTTTCTTT

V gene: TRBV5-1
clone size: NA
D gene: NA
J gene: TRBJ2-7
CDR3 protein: CASSYGTVYEQYF
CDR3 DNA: TGCGCCAGCAGCTATGGAACAGTCTACGAGCAGTACTTC

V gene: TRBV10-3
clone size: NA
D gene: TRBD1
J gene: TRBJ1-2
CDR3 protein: CAISAGTGNDYGYTF
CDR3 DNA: TGTGCCATCAGTGCCGGGACAGGGAATGACTATGGCTACACCTTC

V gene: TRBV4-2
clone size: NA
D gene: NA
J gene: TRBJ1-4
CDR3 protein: CASSQEPGNSNEKLFF
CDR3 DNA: TGTGCCAGCAGCCAAGAACCGGGGAACTCTAATGAAAAACTGTTTTTT

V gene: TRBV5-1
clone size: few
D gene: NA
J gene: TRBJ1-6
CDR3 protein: CASSRTTDPINSPLHF
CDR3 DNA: TGCGCCAGCAGCCGGACGACAGACCCAATTAATTCACCCCTCCACTTT

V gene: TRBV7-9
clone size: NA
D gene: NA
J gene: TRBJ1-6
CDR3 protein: CASSFRDTQTTLYNSPLHF
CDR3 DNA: TGTGCCAGCAGCTTCCGGGACACCCAAACAACCTTATATAATTCACCCCTCCACTTT

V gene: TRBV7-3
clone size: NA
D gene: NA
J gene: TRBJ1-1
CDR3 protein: CASSLTGGGAAGAEAFF
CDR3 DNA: TGTGCCAGCAGCTTAACCGGCGGGGGCGCGGCCGGCGCTGAAGCTTTCTTT

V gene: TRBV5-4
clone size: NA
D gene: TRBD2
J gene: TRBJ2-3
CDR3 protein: CASSLELAGVTDTQYF
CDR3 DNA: TGTGCCAGCAGCTTGGAACTAGCGGGGGTCACAGATACGCAGTATTTT

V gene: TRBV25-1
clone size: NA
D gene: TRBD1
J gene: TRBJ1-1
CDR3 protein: CASSVFVPGQSNTEAFF
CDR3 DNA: TGTGCCAGCAGTGTTTTTGTACCGGGACAGTCAAACACTGAAGCTTTCTTT

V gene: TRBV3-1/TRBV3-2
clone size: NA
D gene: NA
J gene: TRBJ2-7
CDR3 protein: CASRRGSEQYF
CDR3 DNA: TGTGCCAGCAGGCGGGGCAGCGAGCAGTACTTC

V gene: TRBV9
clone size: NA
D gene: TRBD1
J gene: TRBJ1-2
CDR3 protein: CASSAGGTGYYGYTF
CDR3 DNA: TGTGCCAGCAGCGCGGGGGGGACAGGGTACTATGGCTACACCTTC

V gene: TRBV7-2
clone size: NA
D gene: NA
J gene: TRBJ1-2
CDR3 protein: CASSLSPANYGYTF
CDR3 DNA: TGTGCCAGCAGCTTGTCTCCAGCTAACTATGGCTACACCTTC

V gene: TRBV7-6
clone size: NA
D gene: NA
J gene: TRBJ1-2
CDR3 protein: CASSFGGYYGYTF
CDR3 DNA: TGTGCCAGCAGCTTTGGGGGGTACTATGGCTACACCTTC

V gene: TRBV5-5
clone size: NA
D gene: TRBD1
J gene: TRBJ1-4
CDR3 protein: CASSTGGDYEKLFF
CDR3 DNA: TGTGCCAGCAGCACAGGGGGCGACTATGAAAAACTGTTTTTT

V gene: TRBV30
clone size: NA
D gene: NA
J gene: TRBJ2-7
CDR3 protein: CAWRDIHYEQYF
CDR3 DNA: TGTGCCTGGCGGGACATCCACTACGAGCAGTACTTC